These 3 T cell receptor beta chains share one sample of origin, sequenced in a study of T cell responses to AZD1222 COVID-19 vaccine. Method: immunoSEQ multiplex PCR; TCRdb's copy keeps in-frame clones and lacks some. Among 95,000 to 150,000 clones listed, roughly nine tenths were seen once. The starting material was peripheral blood, obtained on day 0 of AZD1222 vaccination. The source of these receptors is an adult in good health.

This chain uses TRBV7-9 with TRBJ1-1; D might be TRBD1 (6 bases). The germline CDR1 and CDR2 sequences are SEHNR and FQNEAQ (reference sequence). The CDR3 is made up of 15 amino acids. V gave up 5 bases and J gave up 4 bases, with 17 bases separating them. CDR3 amino acids: CASSPSDRYSTEAFF. CDR3 DNA: TGTGCCAGCAGCCCATCAGACAGGTATAGCACTGAAGCTTTCTTT.

The rearrangement joins TRBV7-9 to TRBJ2-7; D is perhaps TRBD2 (6 bases). Trimming stripped 5 bases from V and 4 bases from J, with 24 bases between. CDR3 length equals 17 residues. CDR1 SEHNR and CDR2 FQNEAQ come from the germline V gene (reference sequence). CDR3 in amino acids: CASSPRFWRDHVYEQYF. Written as DNA, the CDR3 is TGTGCCAGCAGCCCACGTTTTTGGCGGGACCACGTTTACGAGCAGTACTTC.

The V gene is TRBV10-3, the J gene TRBJ1-5; a possible D gene is TRBD1 (5 bases). The length of the CDR3 is 14 residues. CDR1 and CDR2 from the germline V gene are ENHRY and SYGVKD. Deletions cut 10 bases from V and 2 bases from J, with 15 bases between. CDR3 sequence reads: CATARGGRNQPQHF. The CDR3 coding sequence is TGTGCCACCGCCCGTGGGGGACGCAATCAGCCCCAGCATTTT.